This entry features one T cell receptor (beta chain) sequence. This sample was taken from a study of regulatory T cells in long-lasting Graves disease. Time point described: newly diagnosed GD, antithyroid drugs for less than 3 months. Extracted PBMC RNA gave rise to the TCR library. Arm-PCR of CDR3 regions and iRepertoire HTBI primers were the basis on which TCR beta libraries were built. Via MiXCR, TCRdb re-called the multiplex PCR reads, giving one row per CDR3 protein. The sample has about 220,000 distinct CDR3 sequences; roughly 19% are singletons. The CDR3 has 14 amino acids. V lost 4 bases, J lost 6 bases, and 15 bases lay in between. The V gene's germline CDR1 is SNHLY and CDR2 FYNNEI. The same data also went into a second study, on T cells in Graves' hyperthyroidism and ophthalmopathy. That investigation notes: Patients with uncontrolled infections, other autoimmune diseases, pregnancy or lactation were excluded.

The material was peripheral blood mononuclear cells (PBMCs), obtained at new diagnosis, from a patient treated with antithyroid drugs. This receptor was identified in a woman under 40 with Graves disease. The V call is TRBV2, the J call TRBJ1-2; D possibly corresponds to TRBD1 (5 bases). In DNA form, the CDR3 reads TGTGCCAGCAGTGGGGGAGGGGCCGGGGATGGCTACACCTTC. It codes for CASSGGGAGDGYTF.